This TCR beta chain was sequenced for a study of T cell repertoires in cytomegalovirus infection. Study at large: Matching HLA type, along with CMV infection, was indicated by public TCR beta signatures.

MiXCR, run by TCRdb on the reads, gives a single entry per CDR3 protein. This repertoire shows fewer than 1,000,000 distinct CDR3 sequences, less than 40% found once; its top ten account for more than 12%. Germline trimming cut 5 bases from V and 5 bases from J; bases unmatched to any gene: 9. The CDR3 contains 15 residues. This clonotype has just a few counts. Its antigen remains unidentified. Study-wide results and limits: Clonotype analysis showed dominance of the ex vivo response by HLA-C-restricted CMV-specific TCR beta clonotypes. Identification of carriers of CMV plus the relevant HLA was performed using cumulative public TCR beta family frequency.

V usage is TRBV12-3 or TRBV12-4 and J usage is TRBJ2-7, with TRBD1 matching over 10 bases. Sequencing used cultured CD8+ T cells from PBMCs, obtained from culture after CMV antigen stimulation. The receptor was derived from a human donor in good health (CMV status not recorded). Some clones in this sample may be carry-over from other donors' samples. The CDR3 region has the DNA TGTGCCAGCAGTGGGTGGGGGGACAGGGGCCACGAGCAGTACTTC. As protein: CASSGWGDRGHEQYF.